This section outlines one T cell receptor (beta chain) sequence together with its context. The CDR3 sequence is 17 residues long. Trimming took off 4 bases at V and 5 bases at J, with 24 bases between the two ends. Germline V lookup: CDR1 MGHRA, CDR2 YSYEKL. This specimen belongs to a study of cytomegalovirus exposure and HLA in healthy donors. Study background: The same platform used for the 650 to 700 first-cohort repertoires was also used for the 95 to 150 validation repertoires, as a later analysis reported.

Method: immunoSEQ multiplex PCR; TCRdb's copy keeps in-frame clones and lacks some. In the table there are about 64,000 clones, around 89% of which are singletons. The genes are TRBV4-1 and TRBJ2-7, with a tentative D call TRBD1 (6 bases). The sample comprised PBMCs. This TCR came from a woman aged 18-35 years in good health and CMV-seronegative. CDR3 protein: CASSLGRNRGRGNEQYF. The CDR3 DNA reads TGCGCCAGCAGCCTGGGAAGAAACCGGGGCAGGGGCAACGAGCAGTACTTC.